This is a list of T cell receptor beta chains from one sample in a study of blood T cell repertoires in COVID-19. The method was immunoSEQ multiplex PCR; TCRdb's version includes in-frame clones alone and lacks a portion of them. The repertoire consists of 100,000 to 120,000 clones, with 87% occurring once and the leading ten covering around 4.8%. The sample comprised peripheral blood. The receptors were gathered from a human donor in a cohort sampled during active COVID-19. Both conserved end residues are part of each CDR3. A D gene is named only where the DNA matches it firmly. Size is stated for part of the rows, as once, few or many counts, or as a class when the clone is expanded.

j_call: TRBJ1-1
v_call: TRBV7-2
d_call: NA
clone_size: NA
cdr3_aa: CASSLDLQGVTEAFF
cdr3_nt: TGTGCCAGCAGCTTGGATCTACAGGGTGTCACTGAAGCTTTCTTT

j_call: TRBJ2-1
v_call: TRBV30
d_call: TRBD2
clone_size: NA
cdr3_aa: CAWDPGLAGGEQFF
cdr3_nt: TGTGCCTGGGATCCGGGACTAGCGGGGGGGGAGCAGTTCTTC

j_call: TRBJ2-7
v_call: TRBV7-9
d_call: TRBD1
clone_size: NA
cdr3_aa: CASSPTRDRVHEQYF
cdr3_nt: TGTGCCAGCAGCCCTACTAGGGACAGGGTCCACGAGCAGTACTTC

j_call: TRBJ2-1
v_call: TRBV3-1/TRBV3-2
d_call: TRBD2
clone_size: NA
cdr3_aa: CASSHTLVAGGPFYEQFF
cdr3_nt: TGTGCCAGCAGCCACACGCTCGTAGCGGGGGGGCCTTTCTATGAGCAGTTCTTC

j_call: TRBJ2-3
v_call: TRBV11-1
d_call: NA
clone_size: NA
cdr3_aa: CASSLTGATDTQYF
cdr3_nt: TGTGCCAGCAGCTTAACAGGTGCAACAGATACGCAGTATTTT

j_call: TRBJ1-5
v_call: TRBV19
d_call: NA
clone_size: NA
cdr3_aa: CASSITGHGDQPQHF
cdr3_nt: TGTGCCAGTAGTATAACAGGACACGGAGATCAGCCCCAGCATTTT

j_call: TRBJ2-7
v_call: TRBV5-6
d_call: TRBD1
clone_size: NA
cdr3_aa: CASRIGQGASYEQYF
cdr3_nt: TGTGCCAGCAGAATCGGACAGGGGGCCTCCTACGAGCAGTACTTC

j_call: TRBJ2-1
v_call: TRBV10-3
d_call: TRBD2
clone_size: NA
cdr3_aa: CAIGTSGDNEQFF
cdr3_nt: TGTGCCATCGGGACTAGCGGGGACAATGAGCAGTTCTTC

j_call: TRBJ2-7
v_call: TRBV3-1/TRBV3-2
d_call: TRBD2
clone_size: NA
cdr3_aa: CASRDSGVAYEQYF
cdr3_nt: TGTGCCAGCAGGGATAGCGGGGTTGCCTACGAGCAGTACTTC

j_call: TRBJ2-1
v_call: TRBV5-1
d_call: TRBD2
clone_size: NA
cdr3_aa: CASSFRLAGEYNEQFF
cdr3_nt: TGCGCCAGCAGCTTCCGACTAGCGGGAGAGTACAATGAGCAGTTCTTC

j_call: TRBJ2-1
v_call: TRBV6-4
d_call: TRBD1
clone_size: NA
cdr3_aa: CASSDSGGVSNEQFF
cdr3_nt: TGTGCCAGCAGTGACTCAGGGGGCGTAAGCAATGAGCAGTTCTTC

j_call: TRBJ1-6
v_call: TRBV5-1
d_call: NA
clone_size: NA
cdr3_aa: CASSLVRGNSPLHF
cdr3_nt: TGCGCCAGCAGCTTAGTCAGGGGCAATTCACCCCTCCACTTT

j_call: TRBJ1-1
v_call: TRBV11-3
d_call: NA
clone_size: once
cdr3_aa: CASSLYRDTEAFF
cdr3_nt: TGTGCCAGCAGCTTATACAGAGACACTGAAGCTTTCTTT

j_call: TRBJ1-5
v_call: TRBV7-8
d_call: NA
clone_size: NA
cdr3_aa: CASSLAGNYNQPQHF
cdr3_nt: TGTGCCAGCAGCTTAGCAGGAAACTACAATCAGCCCCAGCATTTT

j_call: TRBJ1-1
v_call: TRBV25-1
d_call: NA
clone_size: NA
cdr3_aa: CASRSLGGLRTEAFF
cdr3_nt: TGTGCCAGCAGGAGCCTCGGGGGGCTAAGGACTGAAGCTTTCTTT